This TCR beta chain was profiled in a study of CD8 T cells in ankylosing spondylitis. Study-wide results and limits: For ankylosing spondylitis blood, a TCR beta motif of seven to nine highly homologous variants appeared characteristic. The authors reported significant enrichment of disease-linked clones in matched ankylosing spondylitis synovial fluid. There were earlier reports of some motif variants in reactive arthritis synovial fluid and blood.

The authors made TCR beta libraries by quantitative 5'-RACE with molecular barcodes. One entry per CDR3 protein, called by TCRdb with MiXCR from the 5' RACE reads. Of 200,000 or so distinct CDR3 sequences listed, about 20% are singletons. As concerns this clonotype: The antigen is not known.

This receptor was taken from a male donor aged 10-35 years with ankylosing spondylitis or in good health (not recorded which). Sequencing was carried out using blood, either unsorted or a sorted T cell fraction (not recorded which).

The CDR3 loop is CSARTGGHNEQFF. The CDR3 DNA sequence: TGCAGTGCCAGGACAGGGGGGCACAATGAGCAGTTCTTC. V is TRBV20-1 and J is TRBJ2-1; 10 positions agree with TRBD1. V was clipped by 6 bases and J by 5 bases; unmatched bases: 4. Germline lookup yields CDR1 DFQATT and CDR2 SNEGSKA (reference sequence). This CDR3 spans 13 amino acids.